This TCR beta chain was observed in a study of blood T cell repertoires in COVID-19. Libraries were prepared by immunoSEQ multiplex PCR; TCRdb keeps only in-frame clonotypes and omits some of them. The sample lists tens of thousands of clones; around three quarters were seen once. This TCR came from a woman in her seventies with acute or convalescent COVID-19. The sequenced material came from peripheral blood.

CDR3: CASSPRDRVHNEQFF. Here the CDR3 DNA reads TGTGCCAGTAGTCCCCGTGACAGGGTACACAATGAGCAGTTCTTC. The V call is TRBV19, the J call TRBJ2-1; 7 bases line up with TRBD1. From germline, CDR1 is LNHDA and CDR2 SQIVND (reference sequence). V trimming: 5 bases; J trimming: 5 bases; junction bases outside the gene matches: 9. CDR3 size: 15 residues.